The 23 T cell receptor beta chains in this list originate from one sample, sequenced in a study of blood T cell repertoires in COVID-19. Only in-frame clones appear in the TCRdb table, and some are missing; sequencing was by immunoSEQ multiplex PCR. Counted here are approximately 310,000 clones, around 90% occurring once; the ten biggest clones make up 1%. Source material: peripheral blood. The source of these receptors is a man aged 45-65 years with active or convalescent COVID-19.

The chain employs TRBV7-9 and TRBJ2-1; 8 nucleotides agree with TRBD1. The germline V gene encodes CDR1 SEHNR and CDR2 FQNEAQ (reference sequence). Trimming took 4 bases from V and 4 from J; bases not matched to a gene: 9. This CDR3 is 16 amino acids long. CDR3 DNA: TGTGCCAGCAGCTCCTTAGACAGGGGCACTTACAATGAGCAGTTCTTC. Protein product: CASSSLDRGTYNEQFF.

The CDR3 is CASSALGQGGYGYTF. CDR3 nucleotide sequence: TGTGCCAGCAGCGCCTTGGGACAGGGAGGCTATGGCTACACCTTC. The gene calls are TRBV9 and TRBJ1-2; 9 nucleotides align to TRBD1. The CDR3 is 15 residues long. The junction had 7 bases not matched to a gene; V was cut back by 3 bases and J by 4 bases. The germline V gene has CDR1 SGDLS and CDR2 YYNGEE.

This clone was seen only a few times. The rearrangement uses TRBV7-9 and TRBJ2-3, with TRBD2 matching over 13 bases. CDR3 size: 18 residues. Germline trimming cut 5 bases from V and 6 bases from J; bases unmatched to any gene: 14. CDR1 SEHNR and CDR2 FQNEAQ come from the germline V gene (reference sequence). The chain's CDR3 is CASSPPFRLAGGKDTQYF. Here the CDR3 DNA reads TGTGCCAGCAGCCCTCCTTTTAGACTAGCGGGAGGCAAGGATACGCAGTATTTT.

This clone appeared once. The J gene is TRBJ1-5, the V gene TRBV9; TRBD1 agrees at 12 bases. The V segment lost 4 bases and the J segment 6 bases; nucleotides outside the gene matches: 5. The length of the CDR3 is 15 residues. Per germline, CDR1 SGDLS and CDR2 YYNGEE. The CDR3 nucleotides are TGTGCCAGCAGCTTGGGACAGGGGGCTGGTCAGCCCCAGCATTTT. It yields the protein CASSLGQGAGQPQHF.

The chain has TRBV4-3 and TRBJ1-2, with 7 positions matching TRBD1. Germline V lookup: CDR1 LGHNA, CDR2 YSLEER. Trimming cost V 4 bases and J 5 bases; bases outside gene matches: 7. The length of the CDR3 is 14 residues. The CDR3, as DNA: TGCGCCAGCAGCCTCGAACAGGGGCCTTATGGCTACACCTTC. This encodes CASSLEQGPYGYTF.

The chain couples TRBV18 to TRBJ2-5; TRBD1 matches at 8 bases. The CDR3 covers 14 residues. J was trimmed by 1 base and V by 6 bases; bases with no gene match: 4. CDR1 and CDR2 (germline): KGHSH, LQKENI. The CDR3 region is CASSRGQGQETQYF. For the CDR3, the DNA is TGTGCCAGCTCCCGAGGACAGGGCCAAGAGACCCAGTACTTC.

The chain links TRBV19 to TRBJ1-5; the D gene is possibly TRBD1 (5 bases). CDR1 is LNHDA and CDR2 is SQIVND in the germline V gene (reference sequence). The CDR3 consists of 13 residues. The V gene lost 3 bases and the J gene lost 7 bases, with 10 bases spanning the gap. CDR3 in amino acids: CASSMVGAQPQHF. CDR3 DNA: TGTGCCAGTAGTATGGTAGGGGCCCAGCCCCAGCATTTT.

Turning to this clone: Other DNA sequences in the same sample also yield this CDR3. The CDR3 sequence: CASSVQGPSYEQYF. DNA for the CDR3: TGCGCCAGCAGCGTACAGGGACCCTCCTACGAGCAGTACTTC. V is TRBV5-1 and J is TRBJ2-7; D is possibly TRBD1 (6 bases). CDR1 SGHRS and CDR2 YFSETQ come from the germline V gene. This CDR3 has 14 residues. The ends were cut back, 4 bases at V and 0 bases at J, with 11 bases in the middle. The entire variable domain, with the rest obtained from reference TRBV5-1 and TRBJ2-7, is as follows: KAGVTQTPRYLIKTRGQQVTLSCSPISGHRSVSWYQQTPGQGLQFLFEYFSETQRNKGNFPGRFSGRQFSNSRSEMNVSTLELGDSALYLCASSVQGPSYEQYFGPGTRLTVT.

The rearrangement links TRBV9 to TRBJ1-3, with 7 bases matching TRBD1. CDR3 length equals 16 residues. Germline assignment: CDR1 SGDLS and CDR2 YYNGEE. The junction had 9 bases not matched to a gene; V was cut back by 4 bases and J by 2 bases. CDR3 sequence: CASSQTSTGTGNTIYF. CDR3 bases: TGTGCCAGCAGCCAGACCTCGACAGGGACTGGAAACACCATATATTTT. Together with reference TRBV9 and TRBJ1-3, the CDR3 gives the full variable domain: DSGVTQTPKHLITATGQRVTLRCSPRSGDLSVYWYQQSLDQGLQFLIQYYNGEERAKGNILERFSAQQFPDLHSELNLSSLELGDSALYFCASSQTSTGTGNTIYFGEGSWLTVV.

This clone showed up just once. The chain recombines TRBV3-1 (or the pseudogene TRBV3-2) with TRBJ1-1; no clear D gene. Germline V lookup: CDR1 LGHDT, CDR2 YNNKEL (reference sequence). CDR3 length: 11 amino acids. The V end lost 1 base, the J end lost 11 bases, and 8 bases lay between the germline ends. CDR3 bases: TGTGCCAGCAGCCAAGCGAGGGTGGCTTTCTTT. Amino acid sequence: CASSQARVAFF.

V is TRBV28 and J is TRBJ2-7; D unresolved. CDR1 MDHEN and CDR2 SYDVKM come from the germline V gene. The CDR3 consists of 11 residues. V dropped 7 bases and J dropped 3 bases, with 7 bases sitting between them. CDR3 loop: CASMSGYEQYF. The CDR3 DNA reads TGTGCCAGCATGTCGGGCTACGAGCAGTACTTC.

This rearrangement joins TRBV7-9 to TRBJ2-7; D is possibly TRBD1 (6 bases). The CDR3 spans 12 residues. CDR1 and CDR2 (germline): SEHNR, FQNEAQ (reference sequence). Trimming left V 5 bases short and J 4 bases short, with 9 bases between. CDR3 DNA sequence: TGTGCCAGCAGCCTACAGGGATACGAGCAGTACTTC. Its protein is CASSLQGYEQYF. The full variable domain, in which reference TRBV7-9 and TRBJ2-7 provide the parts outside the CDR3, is DTGVSQNPRHKITKRGQNVTFRCDPISEHNRLYWYRQTLGQGPEFLTYFQNEAQLEKSRLLSDRFSAERPKGSFSTLEIQRTEQGDSAMYLCASSLQGYEQYFGPGTRLTVT.

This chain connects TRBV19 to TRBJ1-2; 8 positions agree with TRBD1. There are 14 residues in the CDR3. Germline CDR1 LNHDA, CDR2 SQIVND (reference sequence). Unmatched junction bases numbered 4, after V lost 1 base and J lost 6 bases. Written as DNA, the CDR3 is TGTGCCAGTAGTATAGTACCGACAGGGGATGGCTACACCTTC. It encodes CASSIVPTGDGYTF.

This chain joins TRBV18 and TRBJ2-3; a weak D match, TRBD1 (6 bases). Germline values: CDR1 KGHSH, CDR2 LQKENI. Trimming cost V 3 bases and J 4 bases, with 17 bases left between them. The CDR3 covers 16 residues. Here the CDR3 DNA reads TGTGCCAGCTCACCGAACCAGGGCGCAGGGGCAGATACGCAGTATTTT. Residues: CASSPNQGAGADTQYF.

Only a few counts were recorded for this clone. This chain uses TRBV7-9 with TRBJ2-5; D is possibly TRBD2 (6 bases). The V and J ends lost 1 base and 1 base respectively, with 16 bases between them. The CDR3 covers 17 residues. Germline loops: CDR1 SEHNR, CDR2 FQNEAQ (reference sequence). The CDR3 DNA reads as TGTGCCAGCAGCTTAGAGACTAGTGGCTTGGTCCAAGAGACCCAGTACTTC. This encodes CASSLETSGLVQETQYF.

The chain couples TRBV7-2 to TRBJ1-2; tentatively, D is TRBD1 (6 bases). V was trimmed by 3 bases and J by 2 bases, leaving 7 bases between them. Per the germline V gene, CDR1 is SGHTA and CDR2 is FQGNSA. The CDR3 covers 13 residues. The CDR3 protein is CASSFDRNYGYTF. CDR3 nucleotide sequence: TGTGCCAGCAGCTTTGACAGGAACTATGGCTACACCTTC.

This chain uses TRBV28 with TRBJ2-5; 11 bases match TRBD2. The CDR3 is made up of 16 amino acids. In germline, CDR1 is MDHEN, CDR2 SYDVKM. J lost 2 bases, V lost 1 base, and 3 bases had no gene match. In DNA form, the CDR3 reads TGTGCCAGCAGTTTATCCGCTAGCGGGGGGCAAGAGACCCAGTACTTC. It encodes CASSLSASGGQETQYF.

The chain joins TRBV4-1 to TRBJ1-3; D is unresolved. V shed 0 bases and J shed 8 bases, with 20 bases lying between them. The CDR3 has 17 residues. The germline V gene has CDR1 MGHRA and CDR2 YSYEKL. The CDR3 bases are TGCGCCAGCAGCCAAGATAAGGGAGTGGCTCTGGAAGACACCATATATTTT. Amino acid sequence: CASSQDKGVALEDTIYF.

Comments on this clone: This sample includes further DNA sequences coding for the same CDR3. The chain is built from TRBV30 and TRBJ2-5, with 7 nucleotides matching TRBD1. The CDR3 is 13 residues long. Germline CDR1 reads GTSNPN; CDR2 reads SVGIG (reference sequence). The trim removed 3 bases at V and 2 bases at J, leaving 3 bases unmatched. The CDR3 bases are TGTGCCTGGAGGAGGACAGGACAAGAGACCCAGTACTTC. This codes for CAWRRTGQETQYF.

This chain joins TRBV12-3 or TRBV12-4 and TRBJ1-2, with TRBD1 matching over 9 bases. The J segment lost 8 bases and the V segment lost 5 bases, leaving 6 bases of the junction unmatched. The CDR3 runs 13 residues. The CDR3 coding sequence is TGTGCCAGCAGTGCCGGGACAGGGTTCGGCTACACCTTC. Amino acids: CASSAGTGFGYTF.

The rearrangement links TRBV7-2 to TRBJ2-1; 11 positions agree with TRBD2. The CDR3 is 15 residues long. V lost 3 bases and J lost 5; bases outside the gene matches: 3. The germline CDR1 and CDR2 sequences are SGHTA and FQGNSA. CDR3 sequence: CASSFSGGAHNEQFF. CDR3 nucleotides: TGTGCCAGCAGCTTTAGCGGGGGGGCCCACAATGAGCAGTTCTTC.

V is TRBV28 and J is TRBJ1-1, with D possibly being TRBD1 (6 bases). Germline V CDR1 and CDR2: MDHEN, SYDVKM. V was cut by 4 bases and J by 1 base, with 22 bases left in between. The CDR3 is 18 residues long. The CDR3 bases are TGTGCCAGCAGTTACTTCCCCAGGGGAGCTAGGGCGAACACTGAAGCTTTCTTT. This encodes CASSYFPRGARANTEAFF.

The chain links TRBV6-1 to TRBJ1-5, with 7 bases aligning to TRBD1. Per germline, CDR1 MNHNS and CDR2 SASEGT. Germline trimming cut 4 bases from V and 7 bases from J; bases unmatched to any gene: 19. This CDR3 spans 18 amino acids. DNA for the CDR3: TGTGCCAGCAGTGCGACTACCATTACGACAGGGCTTGGACAGCCCCAGCATTTT. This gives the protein CASSATTITTGLGQPQHF.